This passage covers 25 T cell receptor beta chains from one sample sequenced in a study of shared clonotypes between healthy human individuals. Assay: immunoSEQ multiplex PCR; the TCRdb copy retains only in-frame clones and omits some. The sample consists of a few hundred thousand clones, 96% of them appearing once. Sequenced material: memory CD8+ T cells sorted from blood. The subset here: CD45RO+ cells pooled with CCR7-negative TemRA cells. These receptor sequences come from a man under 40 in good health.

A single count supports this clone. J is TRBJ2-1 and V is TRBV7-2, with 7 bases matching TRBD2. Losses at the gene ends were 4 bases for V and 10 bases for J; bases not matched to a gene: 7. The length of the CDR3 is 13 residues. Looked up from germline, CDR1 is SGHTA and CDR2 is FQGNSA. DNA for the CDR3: TGTGCCAGCAGCTGGGCTGGGGGAGGGGAGCAGTTCTTC. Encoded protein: CASSWAGGGEQFF.

The CDR3 is CASSGGFYGYTF. CDR3 nucleotide sequence: TGTGCCAGCAGTGGTGGTTTCTATGGCTACACCTTC. V gene TRBV2 combines with J gene TRBJ1-2, with no clear D. Germline V gene sequence: CDR1 SNHLY, CDR2 FYNNEI. CDR3 size: 12 residues. The V and J ends lost 4 bases and 4 bases respectively, with 7 bases between them. Complete variable domain (other parts from reference TRBV2 and TRBJ1-2): EPEVTQTPSHQVTQMGQEVILRCVPISNHLYFYWYRQILGQKVEFLVSFYNNEISEKSEIFDDQFSVERPDGSNFTLKIRSTKLEDSAMYFCASSGGFYGYTFGSGTRLTVV.

Written as DNA, the CDR3 is TGCGCCAGCAGCACCACAGCGGGAGGGCCGTTAGAGACCCAGTACTTC. It encodes CASSTTAGGPLETQYF. This sequence joins TRBV5-1 and TRBJ2-5, with 10 positions matching TRBD2. The CDR3 length is 16 residues. Germline V CDR1 and CDR2: SGHRS, YFSETQ. Trimming took 4 bases from V and 4 from J; bases not matched to a gene: 10.

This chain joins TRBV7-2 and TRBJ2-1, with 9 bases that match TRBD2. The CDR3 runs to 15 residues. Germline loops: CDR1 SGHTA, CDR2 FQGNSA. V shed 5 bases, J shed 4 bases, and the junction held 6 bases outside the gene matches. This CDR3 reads CASSPLAGQYNEQFF. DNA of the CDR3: TGTGCCAGCAGCCCTCTAGCGGGACAGTACAATGAGCAGTTCTTC. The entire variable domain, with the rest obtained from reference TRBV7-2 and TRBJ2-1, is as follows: GAGVSQSPSNKVTEKGKDVELRCDPISGHTALYWYRQSLGQGLEFLIYFQGNSAPDKSGLPSDRFSAERTGGSVSTLTIQRTQQEDSAVYLCASSPLAGQYNEQFFGPGTRLTVL.

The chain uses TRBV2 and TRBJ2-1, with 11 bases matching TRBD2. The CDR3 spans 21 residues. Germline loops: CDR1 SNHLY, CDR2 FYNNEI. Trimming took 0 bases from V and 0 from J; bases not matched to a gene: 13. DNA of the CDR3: TGTGCCAGCAGTGAAGCGCTTTGGGCTAGCGGGAGGATTAGCTCCTACAATGAGCAGTTCTTC. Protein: CASSEALWASGRISSYNEQFF.

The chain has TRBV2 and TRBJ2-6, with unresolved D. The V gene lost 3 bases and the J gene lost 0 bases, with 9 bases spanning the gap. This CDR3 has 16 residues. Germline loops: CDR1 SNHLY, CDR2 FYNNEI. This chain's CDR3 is CASSDWIFSGANVLTF. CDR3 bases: TGTGCCAGCAGTGACTGGATCTTCTCTGGGGCCAACGTCCTGACTTTC.

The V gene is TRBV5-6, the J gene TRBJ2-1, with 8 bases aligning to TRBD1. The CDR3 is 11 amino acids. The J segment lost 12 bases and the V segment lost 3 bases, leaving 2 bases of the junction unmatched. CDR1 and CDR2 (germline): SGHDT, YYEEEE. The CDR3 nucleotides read TGTGCCAGCAGCTACGGGACAGGGCAGTTCTTC. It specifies CASSYGTGQFF.

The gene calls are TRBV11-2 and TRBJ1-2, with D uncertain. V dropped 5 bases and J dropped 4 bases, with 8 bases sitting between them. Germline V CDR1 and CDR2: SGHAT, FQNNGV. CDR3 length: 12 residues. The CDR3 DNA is TGTGCCAGCAGCCCCAGTCCCTATGGCTACACCTTC. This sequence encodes CASSPSPYGYTF.

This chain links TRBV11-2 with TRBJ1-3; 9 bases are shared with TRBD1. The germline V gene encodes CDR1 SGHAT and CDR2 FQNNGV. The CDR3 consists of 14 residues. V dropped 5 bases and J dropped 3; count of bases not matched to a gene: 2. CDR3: CASSRDRVGNTIYF. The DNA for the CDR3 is TGTGCCAGCAGCCGGGACAGGGTTGGAAACACCATATATTTT.

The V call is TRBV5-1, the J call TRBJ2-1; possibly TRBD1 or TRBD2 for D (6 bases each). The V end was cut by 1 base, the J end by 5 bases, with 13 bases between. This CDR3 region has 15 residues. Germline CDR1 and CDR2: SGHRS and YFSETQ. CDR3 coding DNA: TGCGCCAGCAGCTTGATCGGGGGCCCGAACAATGAGCAGTTCTTC. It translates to CASSLIGGPNNEQFF.

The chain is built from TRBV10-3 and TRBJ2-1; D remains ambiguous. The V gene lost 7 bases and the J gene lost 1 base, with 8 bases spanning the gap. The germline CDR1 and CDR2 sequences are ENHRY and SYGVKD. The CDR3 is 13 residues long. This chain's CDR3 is CAIKQSSYNEQFF. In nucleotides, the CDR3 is TGTGCCATCAAACAGTCGTCCTACAATGAGCAGTTCTTC.

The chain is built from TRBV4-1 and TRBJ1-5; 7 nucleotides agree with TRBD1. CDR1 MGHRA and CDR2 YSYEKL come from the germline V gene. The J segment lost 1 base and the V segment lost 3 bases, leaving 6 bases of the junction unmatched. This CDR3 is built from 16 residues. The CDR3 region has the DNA TGCGCCAGCAGCCAGACAGGGATCGGGAGCAATCAGCCCCAGCATTTT. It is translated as CASSQTGIGSNQPQHF.

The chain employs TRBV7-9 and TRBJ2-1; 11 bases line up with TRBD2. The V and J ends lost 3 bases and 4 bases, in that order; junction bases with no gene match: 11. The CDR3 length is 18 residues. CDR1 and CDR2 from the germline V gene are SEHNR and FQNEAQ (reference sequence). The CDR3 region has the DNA TGTGCCAGCAGCTTTCAGGGGCCGCGGACTAGCGGGTACAATGAGCAGTTCTTC. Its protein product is CASSFQGPRTSGYNEQFF. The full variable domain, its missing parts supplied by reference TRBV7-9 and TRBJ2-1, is DTGVSQNPRHKITKRGQNVTFRCDPISEHNRLYWYRQTLGQGPEFLTYFQNEAQLEKSRLLSDRFSAERPKGSFSTLEIQRTEQGDSAMYLCASSFQGPRTSGYNEQFFGPGTRLTVL.

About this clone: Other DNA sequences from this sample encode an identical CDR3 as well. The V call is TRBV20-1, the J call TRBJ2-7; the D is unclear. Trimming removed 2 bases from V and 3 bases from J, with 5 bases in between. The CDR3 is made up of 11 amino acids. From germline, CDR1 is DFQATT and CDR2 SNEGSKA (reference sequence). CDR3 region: CSARSSYEQYF. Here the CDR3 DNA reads TGCAGTGCTAGAAGCAGCTACGAGCAGTACTTC.

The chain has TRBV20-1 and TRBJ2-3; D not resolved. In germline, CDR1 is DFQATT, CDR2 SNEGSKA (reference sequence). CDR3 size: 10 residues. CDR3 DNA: TGCAGCAACTTTCGGGATACGCAGTATTTT. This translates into CSNFRDTQYF.

The DNA of the CDR3 is TGTGCCAGCAGCTCACCCACCGTCACAGATACGCAGTATTTT. Protein sequence: CASSSPTVTDTQYF. V gene TRBV5-6 combines with J gene TRBJ2-3, with D uncertain. This CDR3 has 14 amino acids. Germline V gene data show CDR1 as SGHDT and CDR2 as YYEEEE. Trimming removed 3 bases at V and 2 bases at J, with 10 bases between.

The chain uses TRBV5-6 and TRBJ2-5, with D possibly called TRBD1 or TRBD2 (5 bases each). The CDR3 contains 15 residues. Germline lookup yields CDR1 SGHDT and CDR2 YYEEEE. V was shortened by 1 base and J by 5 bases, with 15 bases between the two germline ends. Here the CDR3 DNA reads TGTGCCAGCAGCTTGCTTGTAGGGACGAGGGAGACCCAGTACTTC. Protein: CASSLLVGTRETQYF.

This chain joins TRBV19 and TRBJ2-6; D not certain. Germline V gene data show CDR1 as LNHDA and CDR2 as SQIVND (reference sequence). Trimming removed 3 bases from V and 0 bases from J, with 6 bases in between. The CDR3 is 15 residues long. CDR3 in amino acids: CASSMVSSGANVLTF. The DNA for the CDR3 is TGTGCCAGTAGTATGGTTTCCTCTGGGGCCAACGTCCTGACTTTC.

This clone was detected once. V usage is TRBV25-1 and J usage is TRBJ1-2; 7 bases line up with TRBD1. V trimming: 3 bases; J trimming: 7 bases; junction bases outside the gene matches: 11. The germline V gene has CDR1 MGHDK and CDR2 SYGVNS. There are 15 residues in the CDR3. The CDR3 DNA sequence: TGTGCCAGCAGTGAGTTAGGGGGCGTCTTGGGTGGCTACACCTTC. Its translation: CASSELGGVLGGYTF.

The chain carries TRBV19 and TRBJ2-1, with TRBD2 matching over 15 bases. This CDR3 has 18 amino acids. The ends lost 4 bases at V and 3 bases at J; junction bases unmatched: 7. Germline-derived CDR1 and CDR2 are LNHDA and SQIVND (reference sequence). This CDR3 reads CASSTRTSGRAFYNEQFF. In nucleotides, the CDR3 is TGTGCCAGTAGTACCCGGACTAGCGGGAGGGCCTTCTACAATGAGCAGTTCTTC.

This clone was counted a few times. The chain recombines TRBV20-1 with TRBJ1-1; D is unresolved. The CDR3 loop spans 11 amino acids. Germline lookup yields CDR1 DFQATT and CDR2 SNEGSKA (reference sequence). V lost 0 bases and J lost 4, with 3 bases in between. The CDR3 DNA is TGCAGTGCTAGAGATTTCACTGAAGCTTTCTTT. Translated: CSARDFTEAFF.

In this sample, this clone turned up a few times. The CDR3 reads CASSEVQDTGELFF. The DNA of the CDR3 is TGTGCCAGCAGTGAAGTCCAGGACACCGGGGAGCTGTTTTTT. The chain links TRBV6-1 to TRBJ2-2; D is undetermined. Germline V gives CDR1 MNHNS, CDR2 SASEGT. The length of the CDR3 is 14 residues. Deletions cut 1 base from V and 3 bases from J, with 6 bases between.

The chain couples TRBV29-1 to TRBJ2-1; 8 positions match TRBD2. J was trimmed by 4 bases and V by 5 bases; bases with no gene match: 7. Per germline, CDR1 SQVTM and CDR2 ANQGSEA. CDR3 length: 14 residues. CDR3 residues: CSVRPTSGYNEQFF. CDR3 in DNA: TGCAGCGTTCGCCCTACTAGCGGTTACAATGAGCAGTTCTTC.

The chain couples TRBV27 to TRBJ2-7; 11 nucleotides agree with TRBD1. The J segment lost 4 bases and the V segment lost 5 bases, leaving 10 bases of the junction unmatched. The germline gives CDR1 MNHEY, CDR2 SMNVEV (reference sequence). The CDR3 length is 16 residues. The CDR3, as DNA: TGTGCCAGCAGTCCCGGAGGACAGGGGGCATGGTACGAGCAGTACTTC. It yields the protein CASSPGGQGAWYEQYF.

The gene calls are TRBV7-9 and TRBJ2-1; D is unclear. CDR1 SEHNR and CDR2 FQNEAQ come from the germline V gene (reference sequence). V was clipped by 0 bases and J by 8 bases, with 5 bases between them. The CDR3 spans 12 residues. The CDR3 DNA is TGTGCCAGCAGCTTAGCGAGGCATGAGCAGTTCTTC. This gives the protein CASSLARHEQFF.